This TCR beta chain derives from a study of cytomegalovirus exposure and HLA in healthy donors (dated by TCRdb to the late 2010s). At the level of the whole study: According to an earlier analysis of a few hundred of the donors, 150 million to 200 million T cells yielded some 120 million unique TCR beta sequences and 276 Gb of sequence data. An early release covering some 640 HLA-typed donors comprised approximately 300 gigabases of sequencing data and 65 million to 100 million unique TCR sequences. Of the roughly 400 genotyped donors, approximately 80% fell in the genetic ancestry cluster associated with self-reported Caucasian donors. The aim of the study was to test whether cataloging public T cell receptors could identify signatures of past pathogen exposure. The study profiled the T cell repertoires of under 850 subjects by immunosequencing and related them to cytomegalovirus serostatus. Besides the first cohort of under 700 subjects, a separate validation cohort made up of roughly 120 different subjects was used. The study combined high-throughput TCR immunosequencing, statistical association of individual TCRs with disease status, and machine learning to predict cytomegalovirus infection status. In a later analysis, previously published TCR beta repertoires from more than 500 donors were re-analyzed and high-resolution HLA genotyping was added so that TCR occurrence patterns could be studied. Rather than drawing on any new phenotypic data, the later analysis identified candidate immune exposures from TCR beta sequences and the way those sequences occurred across donors. In an earlier analysis of more than 550 of the donors, high-throughput TCR beta sequencing was used to judge whether each TCR beta V gene segment behaved as functional or pseudogenic. Donor age, sex, ethnicity and CMV serostatus were compiled alongside the repertoire data. In a later genetic analysis, genome-wide SNP genotypes for about 65% of the roughly 700 donors were used, and that subset was treated as a discovery cohort. All discovery cohort repertoires had been generated using a single sequencing platform. HLA typing included class I and class II loci at four-digit resolution. The number of donors typed differed by locus, with about 629-640 for A, B, C, DRB1 and DQB1, roughly 520 for DQA1, over 600 for DPA1, and some 470 for DPB1. Four to six DR-DQ haplotypes were handled as single units for association and clustering because linkage in the cohort was strong. On average, roughly 200,000 unique TCR beta nucleotide sequences were sequenced per donor among 300 to 500 genotyped donors of the cohort, with 15% to 20% of those sequences being non-productive. Here is what the overall study found, with its caveats: According to a later analysis, TCR association rates differed among HLA loci, with DRB1 alleles showing the most associated TCRs and HLA-C alleles showing the fewest. Because HLA typing was missing for some donors at each locus, association tests included only the typed subset. An association between a missense DCLRE1C variant and V-gene and J-gene trimming of TCR beta chains was found in a later genetic analysis and replicated in an independent cohort. This cohort had only TCR beta chains sequenced, and the lack of alpha or paired-chain data limited which features could be detected. According to a later genetic analysis, donors in an Asian-associated ancestry cluster had fewer N-insertions in productive TCRs than the roughly 670-donor mean. Sequencing depth was assumed to be roughly uniform across donors in the presence/absence analyses, though that assumption may not hold. A later analysis associated around 16,000 TCR beta sequences with specific HLA alleles at a false discovery rate of 0.05. In an earlier analysis of fewer than 750 of the donors, most TCR beta V segments were observed in productive rearrangements about 87% or about 30% of the time, broadly matching IMGT annotations. A cluster of highly shared sequence variants was judged likely to represent a technical artifact of the sequencing pipeline. The authors suggested that the approach could potentially be extended to other disease states and immunological phenotypes. The only immune exposure information available for the cohort was CMV serostatus. According to a later analysis, most CMV-associated TCR beta chains appeared to be HLA-restricted, and the HLA associations seemed to be driven largely by CMV exposure. Assigning TCR associations to individual alleles was difficult when HLA alleles, especially DR and DQ, strongly co-occurred. Most TCR sequences were seen in very few donors, while some public TCRs were found in many individuals. Correlated functional status among segregating V segments might be attributable to linkage disequilibrium, but an unknown experimental factor could not be ruled out. A further reported finding was that TCR beta sequences accurately predicted the HLA-A and HLA-B alleles for most subjects in the first cohort. In a later analysis, several top co-occurrence clusters were reported to appear linked to parvovirus B19, influenza, CMV and Epstein-Barr virus. The classifier was reported to diagnose cytomegalovirus status with high specificity and sensitivity in both the original and validation cohorts. Approximately 16 rarely observed V segments, including chromosome 9 orphons, were excluded from the earlier analysis of some 590 of the donors because counts were too low. A later analysis found that HLA-associated TCR beta chains were more clonally expanded and had lower generation probabilities than equally common non-associated chains. In the study, about 150 TCR beta chains were listed as associated with cytomegalovirus. In vitro tests confirmed that three of the cytomegalovirus-associated TCR beta chains recognize cytomegalovirus antigens.

The cohort consisted of 600 to 700 healthy bone marrow donors. Cohort members were all nominally healthy when sampled, although unrecorded immune exposures were likely present. The donor was CMV seronegative and belonged to the group of 350 to 400 seronegative cohort members. Every donor gave a peripheral blood sample, and the peripheral blood mononuclear cells from that sample were used for TCR beta sequencing. Genomic DNA extraction from the blood cell samples was performed with the Qiagen DNeasy Blood Extraction Kit. In the case of this clone: This receptor's antigen is unknown.

The method was the immunoSEQ multiplex PCR assay. A mixture of 60 forward primers for TCR Vbeta segments and 13 reverse primers for TCR Jbeta segments was used in the multiplex PCR. Amplification of the CDR3 region of rearranged TCR beta genes was performed with a multiplex PCR assay on genomic DNA. The Illumina HiSeq System was used to sequence the amplified TCR beta libraries as 87-base-pair reads. Processing in the source paper ran as follows. Across the 500 to 750 repertoires, a later analysis counted approximately 83 million unique TCR beta chains, around 11 million of which were shared by at least two donors. Raw reads were error-corrected and collapsed into unique sequences with a nearest-neighbor algorithm that merged closely related sequences to remove PCR and sequencing errors. Alignment of CDR3 sequences to IMGT reference sequences was used to assign V, D and J gene segments. Each retained sequence needed at least a six-nucleotide match to both a V gene segment and a J gene segment. A rearrangement counted as productive if the CDR3 had no stop codons and remained in frame with V and J, and every other rearrangement counted as non-productive. CDR3 was defined by IMGT convention, running from the second conserved V-encoded cysteine to the conserved J-encoded phenylalanine. Sequences without an unambiguous match to a single V gene segment were excluded from the earlier analysis of a few hundred of the donors. In an earlier analysis of 450 to 700 of the donors, V segments were called functional above 56.7% productive rearrangements and were called segregating when the between-donor standard deviation exceeded 5%. To diagnose cytomegalovirus status from the catalog of TCR beta chain sequences, a statistical classification framework was built. In a later analysis, V and J genes were assigned by comparing TCR nucleotide sequences against IMGT/GENE-DB human TR gene sequences. A later analysis assigned CDR3 sequences and most-parsimonious VDJ recombination scenarios with the TCRdist pipeline. In a later analysis, each TCR beta chain was defined by its CDR3 amino acid sequence together with its V-gene family, and reads without a unique V-gene family were excluded. To address suspected cross-contamination and a sequencing artifact, a later analysis removed approximately 590 highly shared, low-generation-probability nucleotide sequences. In a later analysis, a clonal expansion index for each public chain was calculated from normalized within-repertoire ranks of inferred template counts. In a later analysis, generation probabilities were computed using a VDJ recombination model fitted to out-of-frame rearrangements, and the results were checked against IGoR. In a later analysis, TCR-TCR, TCR-HLA and TCR-CMV co-occurrence was scored with hypergeometric tests, and a repertoire-size bias correction was applied to TCR pairs. False discovery rates were estimated in a later analysis by permuting HLA or CMV assignments 20 times. A later analysis grouped co-occurring TCRs with DBSCAN, adding TCRdist sequence similarity when clustering within HLA-allele-positive subsets. For co-occurrence clustering, repertoires with fewer than 30,000 or more than 120,000 public chains were excluded, along with 4 to 6 repertoires with anomalous nucleotide sharing. Entries here come from immuneACCESS through TCRdb and include only in-frame sequences with V and J called. Some clones fail to appear in such tables; in the studies checked, an unresolved V gene covers under half of the shortfall, and the cause of the remainder is unknown. From that table come the V and J calls and clone size; the DNA was used to work out D and trimming. The data table for this sample lists about 46,000 clones. Under 1.4% of the sample is in the top ten clones.

The specimen was PBMCs. The receptor was derived from a woman in her thirties or forties in good health and CMV-seronegative.

The CDR3 region reads CASSDPGEKTEQYF. Read as DNA, the sequence is TGTGCCAGCAGTGATCCGGGAGAAAAAACAGAGCAGTACTTC. The chain is encoded by TRBV2 joined to TRBJ2-7, with TRBD2 as a weak D call on 6 bases. CDR1 is given as SNHLY and CDR2 as FYNNEI, both from the germline V gene. From the cysteine through the phenylalanine, the CDR3 covers 14 amino acids. Only CDR3 DNA is held: 42 bases, read in frame from base 1. Trimming takes 3 bases from V and 7 bases from J, and the germline ends sit 16 bases apart.